The 26 T cell receptor beta chains reported below all come from one sample, sequenced in a study of response to subunit inactivated influenza vaccine. TCRdb fed the RT-PCR reads into MiXCR, producing one record per CDR3 protein. The sample holds about 500,000 distinct CDR3 sequences, 15% to 20% seen once. The sample here was CD4+ T cells sorted from PBMCs, taken about 23 months after vaccination. These receptors came from a man aged 50-75 years who received an inactivated influenza vaccine.

A few counts support this clonotype. The chain joins TRBV28 to TRBJ2-7; either TRBD1 or TRBD2 may supply D (6 bases each). V gave up 4 bases and J gave up 6 bases, with 22 bases separating them. There are 16 residues in the CDR3. The germline V gene has CDR1 MDHEN and CDR2 SYDVKM. The DNA of the CDR3 is TGTGCCAGCAGTTCGATGTCGTTTTGGGGGGCTGGCGAGCAGTACTTC. Protein product: CASSSMSFWGAGEQYF.

CDR3 protein: CASSYSGQETQYF. In DNA form, the CDR3 reads TGTGCCAGCAGTTATTCAGGGCAAGAGACCCAGTACTTC. The chain joins TRBV28 to TRBJ2-5, with TRBD1 as a possible D gene (5 bases). Germline V gene data show CDR1 as MDHEN and CDR2 as SYDVKM. The CDR3 consists of 13 residues. V was clipped by 4 bases and J by 2 bases, with 8 bases between them. Filled out from reference TRBV28 and TRBJ2-5, the complete variable domain reads DVKVTQSSRYLVKRTGEKVFLECVQDMDHENMFWYRQDPGLGLRLIYFSYDVKMKEKGDIPEGYSVSREKKERFSLILESASTNQTSMYLCASSYSGQETQYFGPGTRLLVL.

The rearrangement links TRBV7-9 to TRBJ2-4; TRBD2 matches at 8 bases. Per the germline V gene, CDR1 is SEHNR and CDR2 is FQNEAQ (reference sequence). The CDR3 runs 13 residues. V lost 0 bases to trimming and J lost 16 bases; unmatched junction nucleotides: 8. DNA of the CDR3: TGTGCCAGCAGCTTAGCTGAACGGGAGGGCCAATACTTC. This sequence encodes CASSLAEREGQYF.

This clonotype was seen once. This chain's CDR3 is CASSQDGLRDTEAFF. The CDR3 bases are TGTGCCAGCAGCCAAGATGGCCTACGGGACACTGAAGCTTTCTTT. The V call is TRBV4-2, the J call TRBJ1-1, with no clear D. This CDR3 region has 15 residues. Deletions cut 0 bases from V and 3 bases from J, with 11 bases between. Germline V CDR1 and CDR2: LGHNA, YNFKEQ.

The chain couples TRBV9 to TRBJ2-7; TRBD1 or TRBD2 may be the D gene (7 bases each). The germline V gene encodes CDR1 SGDLS and CDR2 YYNGEE. This CDR3 contains 13 residues. Between the trimmed V and J ends, which lost 0 bases and 6 bases, there was a span of 10 bases. CDR3 nucleotide sequence: TGTGCCAGCAGCGTAGCAGGGGGGGGCGAGCAGTACTTC. Translation: CASSVAGGGEQYF.

The genes are TRBV6-5 and TRBJ2-3; no firm D call. Trimming pared 2 bases from V and 2 bases from J, leaving 11 bases between. CDR3 length: 15 amino acids. Germline CDR1 and CDR2: MNHEY and SVGAGI. CDR3 region: CASSYRSRSTDTQYF. CDR3 nucleotides: TGTGCCAGCAGTTACAGGTCCAGATCCACAGATACGCAGTATTTT.

The rearrangement links TRBV12-3 or TRBV12-4 to TRBJ2-7, with 9 bases fitting TRBD1. The V and J ends lost 6 bases and 3 bases, in that order; junction bases with no gene match: 6. The CDR3 runs 14 residues. The CDR3 region has the DNA TGTGCCAGCAGCCCCGGGACAGGGCTCTACGAGCAGTACTTC. Translating it yields CASSPGTGLYEQYF.

The chain recombines TRBV15 with TRBJ1-2; D not certain. The CDR3 covers 14 residues. The germline CDR1 and CDR2 sequences are LNHNV and YYDKDF (reference sequence). V was pared by 2 bases and J by 2 bases, with 9 bases between. The CDR3 is CATSRSYLNYGYTF. As DNA, the CDR3 is TGTGCCACCAGCAGAAGTTATTTGAACTATGGCTACACCTTC.

The chain combines TRBV20-1 with TRBJ1-4; D gene ambiguous. The CDR3 loop spans 13 amino acids. Germline V gives CDR1 DFQATT, CDR2 SNEGSKA (reference sequence). Trimming left V 5 bases short and J 8 bases short, with 15 bases between. Written as DNA, the CDR3 is TGCAGTGCTGGAAGGGAGTCGCGCGAAAAACTGTTTTTT. Protein sequence: CSAGRESREKLFF.

Only a few counts were recorded for this clonotype. This chain links TRBV6-1 with TRBJ2-5; D may be TRBD1 (6 bases). This CDR3 has 14 amino acids. The germline V gene has CDR1 MNHNS and CDR2 SASEGT. Trimming left V 6 bases short and J 4 bases short, with 15 bases between. CDR3 bases: TGTGCCAGCAGCAAACAGGGTGGGCGAGAGACCCAGTACTTC. Amino acid sequence: CASSKQGGRETQYF.

In its sample, this clonotype was seen a few times. The chain combines TRBV5-5 with TRBJ2-7, with a tentative D call TRBD2 (5 bases). In germline, CDR1 is SGHKS, CDR2 YYEKEE (reference sequence). The CDR3 totals 15 residues. The V end lost 3 bases, the J end lost 3 bases, and 16 bases lay between the germline ends. The CDR3 nucleotides are TGTGCCAGCAGCTCAACCCCTGGCGAGGGCTACGAGCAGTACTTC. Amino acid sequence: CASSSTPGEGYEQYF.

This clonotype was picked up a small number of times. The chain links TRBV10-3 to TRBJ2-7; the D gene is possibly TRBD2 (6 bases). Trimming took 2 bases from V and 4 from J, leaving 6 bases between them. Germline lookup yields CDR1 ENHRY and CDR2 SYGVKD. CDR3 length equals 12 residues. The CDR3 DNA follows: TGTGCCATCAGTGAGGGGGGGTACGAGCAGTACTTC. Its protein product is CAISEGGYEQYF.

The J gene is TRBJ2-3, the V gene TRBV6-2 or TRBV6-3; 12 bases are shared with TRBD2. This CDR3 has 16 amino acids. In germline, CDR1 is MNHEY, CDR2 SVGEGT. V lost 6 bases to trimming and J lost 3 bases; unmatched junction nucleotides: 7. CDR3 amino acids: CASRPLAGGLTDTQYF. The CDR3, as DNA: TGTGCCAGCAGGCCACTAGCGGGGGGCCTAACAGATACGCAGTATTTT.

This clonotype came up many times. The genes are TRBV20-1 and TRBJ1-1; D is possibly TRBD1 (6 bases). Germline V gene lookup returns CDR1 DFQATT and CDR2 SNEGSKA (reference sequence). The CDR3 consists of 16 residues. The ends were cut back, 0 bases at V and 5 bases at J, with 19 bases in the middle. This chain's CDR3 is CSARDRGRALGTEAFF. DNA for the CDR3: TGCAGTGCTAGAGACAGGGGCCGCGCATTAGGGACTGAAGCTTTCTTT.

This clonotype was observed a handful of times. The chain couples TRBV11-3 to TRBJ2-3; tentative D call: TRBD2 (5 bases). The CDR3 is 16 residues long. Per the germline V gene, CDR1 is SGHNT and CDR2 is YENEEA. V lost 1 base and J 1 base, leaving 12 bases between the germline ends. The CDR3 here is CASSLGAGAGTDTQYF. In DNA form, the CDR3 reads TGTGCCAGCAGCTTAGGGGCCGGAGCGGGCACAGATACGCAGTATTTT.

This sequence joins TRBV28 and TRBJ2-1, with 15 bases identical to TRBD2. V trimming: 2 bases; J trimming: 4 bases; junction bases outside the gene matches: 15. The germline gives CDR1 MDHEN, CDR2 SYDVKM. The CDR3 is 21 residues long. The CDR3 loop reads CASSLVLVRSGTSGRYNEQFF. The CDR3 DNA reads TGTGCCAGCAGTTTAGTTCTTGTGAGATCTGGGACTAGCGGGAGGTACAATGAGCAGTTCTTC.

This chain connects TRBV12-3 or TRBV12-4 to TRBJ2-2; no clear D gene. V was trimmed by 6 bases and J by 0 bases, leaving 11 bases between them. The CDR3 loop spans 15 amino acids. DNA of the CDR3: TGTGCCAGCAGCTTCCAAGGCTCGAACACCGGGGAGCTGTTTTTT. Amino acids: CASSFQGSNTGELFF.

This sequence joins TRBV5-1 and TRBJ2-3, with a weak D call TRBD2 (6 bases). The CDR3 length is 16 residues. The V and J ends lost 0 bases and 2 bases respectively, with 13 bases between them. CDR1 and CDR2 (germline): SGHRS, YFSETQ. CDR3 in amino acids: CASSLAVAANTDTQYF. The CDR3 DNA reads as TGCGCCAGCAGCTTGGCCGTAGCGGCGAACACAGATACGCAGTATTTT.

The chain couples TRBV20-1 to TRBJ1-5, with D hard to call. The CDR3 is made up of 14 amino acids. Germline lookup yields CDR1 DFQATT and CDR2 SNEGSKA (reference sequence). V was pared by 0 bases and J by 5 bases, with 11 bases between. The CDR3 DNA follows: TGCAGTGCTAGAGAAAGGAGGGATTATCAGCCCCAGCATTTT. This sequence encodes CSARERRDYQPQHF.

V gene TRBV19 combines with J gene TRBJ2-5, with D perhaps TRBD1 (6 bases). Germline V gene lookup returns CDR1 LNHDA and CDR2 SQIVND (reference sequence). The CDR3 extends over 15 amino acids. V was cut by 6 bases and J by 3 bases, with 17 bases left in between. CDR3 DNA: TGTGCCAGTAGAGCGGACAGTATAGCGAAAGAGACCCAGTACTTC. Translating gives CASRADSIAKETQYF. Drawing the rest from reference TRBV19 and TRBJ2-5, the complete variable domain is DGGITQSPKYLFRKEGQNVTLSCEQNLNHDAMYWYRQDPGQGLRLIYYSQIVNDFQKGDIAEGYSVSREKKESFPLTVTSAQKNPTAFYLCASRADSIAKETQYFGPGTRLLVL.

This clonotype appeared many times. This chain connects TRBV3-1 to TRBJ2-6, with a tentative D call TRBD1 (6 bases). The length of the CDR3 is 14 residues. Trimming took off 8 bases at V and 2 bases at J, with 10 bases between the two ends. CDR1 and CDR2 from the germline V gene are LGHDT and YNNKEL (reference sequence). In DNA, the CDR3 is TGTGCCAGCCAGGGGTTAGCTGGGGCCAACGTCCTGACTTTC. This sequence encodes CASQGLAGANVLTF.

There are many counts of this clonotype. The chain links TRBV6-1 to TRBJ2-2, with a possible D match to TRBD2 (5 bases). The CDR3 sequence is 13 residues long. The V and J ends lost 6 bases and 4 bases respectively, with 9 bases between them. The germline V gene encodes CDR1 MNHNS and CDR2 SASEGT. CDR3 sequence: CASRDLATGELFF. CDR3 sequence (DNA): TGTGCCAGCAGGGACCTAGCCACCGGGGAGCTGTTTTTT.

Ten or more counts support this clonotype. V gene TRBV11-2 combines with J gene TRBJ1-2, with 7 bases identical to TRBD1. The germline V gene encodes CDR1 SGHAT and CDR2 FQNNGV. CDR3 length equals 13 residues. Germline trimming cut 4 bases from V and 5 bases from J; bases unmatched to any gene: 4. The CDR3 loop reads CASSSTGRYGYTF. The CDR3 nucleotides read TGTGCCAGCAGCTCGACAGGGCGGTATGGCTACACCTTC.

This clonotype was detected a few times. The chain links TRBV20-1 to TRBJ2-1; TRBD1 matches at 11 bases. This CDR3 has 14 amino acids. Germline CDR1 is DFQATT and CDR2 is SNEGSKA (reference sequence). After removal of 6 bases from V and 6 bases from J, the junction contained 7 bases not matched to a gene. CDR3 in DNA: TGCAGTGCCGCAAGCGGGACAGGGGGCAATGAGCAGTTCTTC. Translated, it gives CSAASGTGGNEQFF.

This clonotype was seen more than once but under ten times. The rearrangement links TRBV20-1 to TRBJ2-7; a possible D gene is TRBD1 (7 bases). Trimming stripped 2 bases from V and 3 bases from J, with 14 bases between. CDR1 DFQATT and CDR2 SNEGSKA come from the germline V gene (reference sequence). The CDR3 spans 14 residues. The CDR3 DNA follows: TGCAGTGCTAGACGCGGGACAGCCAACTACGAGCAGTACTTC. It is translated as CSARRGTANYEQYF.

This clonotype was counted between two and nine times. V gene TRBV10-3 combines with J gene TRBJ2-7, with 11 bases matching TRBD1. CDR1 is ENHRY, CDR2 SYGVKD, per germline. J lost 5 bases, V lost 6 bases, and 0 bases had no gene match. The CDR3 spans 12 residues. CDR3 nucleotides: TGTGCCATCAGGGGACAGGGGGACGAGCAGTACTTC. Translation: CAIRGQGDEQYF.